This T cell receptor beta chain came from a study of blood T cells in healthy people across ages. Study-level background: Template switching retrieved approximately one barcoded beta molecule for each two T cells. General study findings and limits: A strong correlation between TCR beta diversity and naive T cell percentage was seen.

There are a few counts of this clonotype. The antigen remains undetermined. The germline gives CDR1 MDHEN, CDR2 SYDVKM. Trimming cost V 8 bases and J 4 bases, with 18 bases left between them. This CDR3 has 14 residues. Sample-barcoded 5' priming and a J-beta primer mix drove a second PCR of roughly 6 to 12 cycles. TCRdb re-derived calls from the 5' RACE reads in MiXCR, one entry per CDR3 protein. The sample yields roughly 1,000,000 distinct CDR3 sequences, roughly a quarter seen once. These data were also reused for a study on T cells of mothers and their children. That report adds: Reads obtained per mother exceeded 9 million TCR beta CDR3 reads, with roughly 3.1 million obtained per child. In related and unrelated pairs alike, thymic selection shapes TCR recombination output, with inherited differences minor.

The rearrangement joins TRBV28 to TRBJ2-7; a weak D match, TRBD2 (6 bases). Sample: blood. The receptor was isolated from a girl aged 2-9 years in good health. CDR3 amino acids: CASSRGGRGYEQYF. CDR3 nucleotides: TGTGCCAGCTCTAGGGGAGGACGGGGTTACGAGCAGTACTTC.